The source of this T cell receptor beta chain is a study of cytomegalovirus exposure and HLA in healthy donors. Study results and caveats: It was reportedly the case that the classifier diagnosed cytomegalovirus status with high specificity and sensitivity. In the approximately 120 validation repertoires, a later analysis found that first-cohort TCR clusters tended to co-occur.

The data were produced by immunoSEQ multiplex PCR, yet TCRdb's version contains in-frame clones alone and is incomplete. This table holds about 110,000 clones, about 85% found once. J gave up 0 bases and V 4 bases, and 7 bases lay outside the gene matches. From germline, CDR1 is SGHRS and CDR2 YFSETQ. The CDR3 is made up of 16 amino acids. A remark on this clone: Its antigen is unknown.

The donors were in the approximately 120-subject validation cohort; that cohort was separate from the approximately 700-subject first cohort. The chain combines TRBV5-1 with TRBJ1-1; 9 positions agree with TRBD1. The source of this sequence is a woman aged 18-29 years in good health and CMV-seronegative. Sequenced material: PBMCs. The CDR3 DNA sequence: TGCGCCAGCAGCCAACTGGGACAGGGTATGAACACTGAAGCTTTCTTT. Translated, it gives CASSQLGQGMNTEAFF.